The clone carrying this TCR beta chain was observed a few times. The antigen is unknown. This record comes from a study of cytomegalovirus exposure and HLA in healthy donors. Study as a whole: The roughly 120 validation repertoires, a later analysis reported, used the same platform as the 666 first-cohort repertoires. Study results and caveats: Listed as cytomegalovirus-associated were more than 150 TCR beta chains. The classifier reportedly diagnosed cytomegalovirus status with high specificity and sensitivity. A few CMV-associated chains proved CMV antigen-specific in vitro.

The junction had 12 bases not matched to a gene; V was cut back by 3 bases and J by 7 bases. The germline V gene has CDR1 MNHEY and CDR2 SMNVEV (reference sequence). The CDR3 totals 16 residues. Using immunoSEQ multiplex PCR, the repertoire was profiled, and TCRdb retains in-frame clones only, with some absent. The sample holds about 120,000 clones, roughly nine tenths seen once. Sequences were obtained from PBMCs. This rearrangement joins TRBV27 to TRBJ1-2; 9 nucleotides match TRBD1. This clonotype was obtained from a woman younger than 35 in good health and CMV-seronegative. The CDR3 sequence: CASSLGTGLEVAGYTF. For the CDR3, the DNA is TGTGCCAGCAGTTTGGGGACAGGGCTCGAGGTCGCTGGCTACACCTTC.